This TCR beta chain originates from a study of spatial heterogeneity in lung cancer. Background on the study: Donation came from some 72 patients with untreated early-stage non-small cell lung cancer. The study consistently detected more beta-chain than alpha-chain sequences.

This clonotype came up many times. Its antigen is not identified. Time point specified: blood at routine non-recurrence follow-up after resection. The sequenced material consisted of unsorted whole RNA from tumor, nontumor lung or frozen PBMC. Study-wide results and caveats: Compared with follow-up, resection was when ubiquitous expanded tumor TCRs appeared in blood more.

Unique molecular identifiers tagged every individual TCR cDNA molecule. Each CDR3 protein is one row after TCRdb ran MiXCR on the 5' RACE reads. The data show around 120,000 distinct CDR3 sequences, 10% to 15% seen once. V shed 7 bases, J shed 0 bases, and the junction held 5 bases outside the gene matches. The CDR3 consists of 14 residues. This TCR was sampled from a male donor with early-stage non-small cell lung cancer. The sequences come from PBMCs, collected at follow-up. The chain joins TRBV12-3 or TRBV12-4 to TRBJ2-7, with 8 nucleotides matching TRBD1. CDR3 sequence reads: CASTRDRSSYEQYF. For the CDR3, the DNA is TGTGCCAGCACTAGGGACAGGAGCTCCTACGAGCAGTACTTC.